Following are 15 T cell receptor beta chains from one sample sequenced in a study of shared clonotypes between healthy human individuals. Using immunoSEQ multiplex PCR, the repertoire was profiled, and TCRdb retains in-frame clones only, with some absent. This sample has approximately 980,000 clones; 76% occur once, and the top ten carry approximately 1.5%. The sequenced sample consisted of memory CD4+ T cells sorted from blood. Subset here: CD45RA-negative fraction. Receptors originate from a man in his late teens or twenties in good health.

The chain links TRBV30 to TRBJ1-6; D gene unclear. This CDR3 contains 15 residues. Germline V gene data show CDR1 as GTSNPN and CDR2 as SVGIG (reference sequence). The DNA for the CDR3 is TGTGCGGGCAGGCTGAATTGGGGTAATAATTCACCCCTCCACTTT. It encodes CAGRLNWGNNSPLHF. Full variable domain (remainder filled in from reference TRBV30 and TRBJ1-6): SQTIHQWPATLVQPVGSPLSLECTVEGTSNPNLYWYRQAAGRGLQLLFYSVGIGQISSEVPQNLSASRPQDRQFILSSKKLLLSDSGFYLCAGRLNWGNNSPLHFGNGTRLTVT.

This clone was counted at least ten times. The chain has TRBV7-6 and TRBJ2-7; 10 nucleotides line up with TRBD1. Trimming cost V 4 bases and J 0 bases; bases outside gene matches: 3. The CDR3 is 15 amino acids. Germline V gene sequence: CDR1 SGHVS, CDR2 FNYEAQ. This CDR3 reads CASSSTGGVSYEQYF. In DNA form, the CDR3 reads TGTGCCAGCAGCTCGACAGGGGGCGTCTCCTACGAGCAGTACTTC.

The chain combines TRBV2 with TRBJ2-5; a possible D gene is TRBD2 (6 bases). The assigned J gene may be wrong: the sequence end matches TRBJ2-7 better. This CDR3 spans 14 amino acids. CDR1 is SNHLY, CDR2 FYNNEI, per germline. The CDR3 DNA follows: TGTGCCAGCAGAGGTTCGGGACTGAGTTACGAGCAGTACTTC. Its protein is CASRGSGLSYEQYF.

The chain recombines TRBV5-1 with TRBJ1-1; D gene uncertain. This CDR3 region has 14 residues. Germline V gene lookup returns CDR1 SGHRS and CDR2 YFSETQ. Trimming left V 4 bases short and J 1 base short, with 11 bases between. CDR3 DNA sequence: TGCGCCAGCAGCGTGGGCGACAAGAACACTGAAGCTTTCTTT. Amino acids: CASSVGDKNTEAFF.

The chain joins TRBV11-2 to TRBJ2-5; 10 nucleotides align to TRBD1. Germline-derived CDR1 and CDR2 are SGHAT and FQNNGV. V lost 6 bases, J lost 5 bases, and 6 bases stayed unmatched. The CDR3 totals 14 residues. The CDR3 sequence: CASRLPGQGETQYF. The CDR3 DNA follows: TGTGCCAGCAGACTTCCGGGACAGGGGGAGACCCAGTACTTC.

The V and J genes are TRBV19 and TRBJ2-4; D not certain. Deletions cut 1 base from V and 5 bases from J, with 9 bases between. This CDR3 has 14 amino acids. In germline, CDR1 is LNHDA, CDR2 SQIVND (reference sequence). CDR3 nucleotide sequence: TGTGCCAGTAGTATAGGAGGCCGCGAAAACATTCAGTACTTC. Amino acid sequence: CASSIGGRENIQYF.

In this sample, this clone turned up once. Other DNA sequences from this sample encode an identical CDR3 as well. The chain recombines TRBV6-1 with TRBJ2-7; D tentatively fits TRBD1 or TRBD2 (6 bases each). Trimming took off 3 bases at V and 2 bases at J, with 8 bases between the two ends. CDR3 length: 13 amino acids. Per germline, CDR1 MNHNS and CDR2 SASEGT. The CDR3 DNA follows: TGTGCCAGCAGTGATCGGGGGCCCTACGAGCAGTACTTC. It specifies CASSDRGPYEQYF.

This clone came up a few times. The chain uses TRBV6-1 and TRBJ2-7; D gene ambiguous. CDR1 and CDR2 (germline): MNHNS, SASEGT. The CDR3 sequence is 11 residues long. Trimming took 7 bases from V and 4 from J, leaving 8 bases between them. The CDR3 nucleotides read TGTGCCAGCAACCTGGGTTACGAGCAGTACTTC. Its protein product is CASNLGYEQYF.

The genes are TRBV6-5 and TRBJ1-2; D unresolved. V lost 3 bases and J lost 8, with 13 bases in between. There are 13 residues in the CDR3. Per germline, CDR1 MNHEY and CDR2 SVGAGI. The CDR3 region has the DNA TGTGCCAGCAGTTATAGAGTTTCGAGCGGCTACACCTTC. It translates to CASSYRVSSGYTF.

This clone was seen a handful of times. This chain connects TRBV19 to TRBJ1-4; D remains ambiguous. The CDR3 spans 15 residues. Trimming took off 5 bases at V and 5 bases at J, with 15 bases between the two ends. The germline CDR1 and CDR2 sequences are LNHDA and SQIVND (reference sequence). The CDR3 DNA is TGTGCCAGTAGTCCCCGACGTAGGGAAAATGAAAAACTGTTTTTT. Amino acid sequence: CASSPRRRENEKLFF. Combining the CDR3 with reference TRBV19 and TRBJ1-4 gives the whole variable domain DGGITQSPKYLFRKEGQNVTLSCEQNLNHDAMYWYRQDPGQGLRLIYYSQIVNDFQKGDIAEGYSVSREKKESFPLTVTSAQKNPTAFYLCASSPRRRENEKLFFGSGTQLSVL.

This chain links TRBV7-9 with TRBJ2-5; D is ambiguous. The germline V and J ends were trimmed by 5 bases and 3 bases, with 4 bases remaining between them. CDR1 is SEHNR and CDR2 is FQNEAQ in the germline V gene (reference sequence). CDR3 length equals 11 residues. This CDR3 reads CASSPKETQYF. In DNA form, the CDR3 reads TGTGCCAGCAGCCCCAAAGAGACCCAGTACTTC.

This clone turned up a few times. The genes are TRBV28 and TRBJ2-1; 9 bases align to TRBD2. The germline V gene encodes CDR1 MDHEN and CDR2 SYDVKM. J lost 2 bases, V lost 1 base, and 9 bases had no gene match. This CDR3 has 18 residues. The CDR3 reads CASSLYFGLAGTYNEQFF. The CDR3 DNA sequence: TGTGCCAGCAGTTTATATTTCGGTCTAGCGGGGACCTACAATGAGCAGTTCTTC.

The rearrangement uses TRBV19 and TRBJ1-1, with 8 positions matching TRBD1. Germline V gene lookup returns CDR1 LNHDA and CDR2 SQIVND (reference sequence). The CDR3 is made up of 13 amino acids. With V trimmed by 8 bases and J by 6 bases, 8 bases remained unmatched. The CDR3 DNA follows: TGTGCCAGTGTCCGACAGGGGAGGGCTGAAGCTTTCTTT. As protein: CASVRQGRAEAFF.

V is TRBV28 and J is TRBJ1-2; 12 positions match TRBD1. V lost 4 bases, J lost 8 bases, and 8 bases stayed unmatched. The CDR3 sequence is 15 residues long. The germline V gene encodes CDR1 MDHEN and CDR2 SYDVKM. The CDR3 bases are TGTGCCAGCAGTTCGGGACAGGGGGCGCTAAACGGCTACACCTTC. Protein sequence: CASSSGQGALNGYTF.

The V and J genes are TRBV7-8 and TRBJ1-2; the D gene is possibly TRBD1 (5 bases). Trimming pared 5 bases from V and 5 bases from J, leaving 15 bases between. The germline V gene has CDR1 SGHVS and CDR2 FQNEAQ. This CDR3 region has 14 residues. CDR3 loop: CASSRGQGWYGYTF. The CDR3 DNA reads as TGTGCCAGCAGCAGAGGTCAGGGTTGGTATGGCTACACCTTC.